This TCR beta chain was documented in a study of OX40 agonist ivuxolimab in advanced cancers. Assay: immunoSEQ multiplex PCR; the TCRdb copy retains only in-frame clones and omits some. The sample consists of around 75,000 clones, 85% to 90% of them appearing once. The length of the CDR3 is 11 residues. The germline gives CDR1 MNHEY, CDR2 SVGAGI. The germline V and J ends were trimmed by 2 bases and 7 bases, with 5 bases remaining between them. A single count supports this clone. The clonotype was recovered from an adult with an advanced solid tumor such as melanoma, head and neck, liver or kidney cancer. The chain recombines TRBV6-5 with TRBJ1-1; D unclear. The source was CD4+ or CD8+ T cells sorted from blood, collected in a trial of the OX40 agonist ivuxolimab. CDR3 sequence reads: CASSYRFEAFF. The CDR3, as DNA: TGTGCCAGCAGTTACAGGTTTGAAGCTTTCTTT.